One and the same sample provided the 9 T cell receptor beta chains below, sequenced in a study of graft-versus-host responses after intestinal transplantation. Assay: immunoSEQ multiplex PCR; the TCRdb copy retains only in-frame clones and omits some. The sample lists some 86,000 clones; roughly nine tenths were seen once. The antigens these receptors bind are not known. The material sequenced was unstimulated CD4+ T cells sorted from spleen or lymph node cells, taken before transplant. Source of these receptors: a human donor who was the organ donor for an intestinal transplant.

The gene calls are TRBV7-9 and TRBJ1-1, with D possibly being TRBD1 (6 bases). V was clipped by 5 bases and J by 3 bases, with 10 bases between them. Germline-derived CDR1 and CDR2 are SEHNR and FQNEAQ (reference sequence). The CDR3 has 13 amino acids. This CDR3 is CASSLTGYTEAFF. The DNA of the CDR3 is TGTGCCAGCAGCCTTACAGGGTACACTGAAGCTTTCTTT.

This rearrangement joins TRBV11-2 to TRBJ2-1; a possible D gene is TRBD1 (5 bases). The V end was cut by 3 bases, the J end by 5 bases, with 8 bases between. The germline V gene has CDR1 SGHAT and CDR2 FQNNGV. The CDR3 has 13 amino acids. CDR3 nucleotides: TGTGCCAGCAGCTTGGGGCAACACAATGAGCAGTTCTTC. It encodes CASSLGQHNEQFF.

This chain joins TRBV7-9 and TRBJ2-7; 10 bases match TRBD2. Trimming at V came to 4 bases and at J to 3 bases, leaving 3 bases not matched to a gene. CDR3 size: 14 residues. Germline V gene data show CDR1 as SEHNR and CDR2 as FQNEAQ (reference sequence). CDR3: CASSSSGRGYEQYF. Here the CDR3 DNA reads TGTGCCAGCAGCTCAAGCGGGAGGGGCTACGAGCAGTACTTC. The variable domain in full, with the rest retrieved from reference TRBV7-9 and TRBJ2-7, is DTGVSQNPRHKITKRGQNVTFRCDPISEHNRLYWYRQTLGQGPEFLTYFQNEAQLEKSRLLSDRFSAERPKGSFSTLEIQRTEQGDSAMYLCASSSSGRGYEQYFGPGTRLTVT.

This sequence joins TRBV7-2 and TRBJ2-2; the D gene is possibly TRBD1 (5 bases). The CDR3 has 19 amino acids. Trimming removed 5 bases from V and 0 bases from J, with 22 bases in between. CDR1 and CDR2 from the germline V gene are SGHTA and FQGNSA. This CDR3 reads CASSNRLGQYFANTGELFF. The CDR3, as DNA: TGTGCCAGCAGCAACAGGTTAGGGCAGTACTTCGCGAACACCGGGGAGCTGTTTTTT.

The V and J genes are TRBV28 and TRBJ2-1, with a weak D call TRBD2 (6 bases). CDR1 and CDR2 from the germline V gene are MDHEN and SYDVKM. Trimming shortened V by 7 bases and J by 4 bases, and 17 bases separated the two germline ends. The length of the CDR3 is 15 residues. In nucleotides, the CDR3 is TGTGCCAGCATGAGTAGCGGAGCGGATTACAATGAGCAGTTCTTC. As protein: CASMSSGADYNEQFF.

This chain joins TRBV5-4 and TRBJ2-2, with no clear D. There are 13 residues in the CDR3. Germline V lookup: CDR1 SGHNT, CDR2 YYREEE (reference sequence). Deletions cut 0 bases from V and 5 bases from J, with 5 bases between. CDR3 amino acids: CASSLGRTGELFF. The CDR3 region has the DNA TGTGCCAGCAGCTTGGGGCGGACCGGGGAGCTGTTTTTT.

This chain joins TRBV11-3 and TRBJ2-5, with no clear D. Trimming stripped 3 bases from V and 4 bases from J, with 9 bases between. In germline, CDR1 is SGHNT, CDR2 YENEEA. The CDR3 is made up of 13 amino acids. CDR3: CASSFSLGETQYF. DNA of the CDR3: TGTGCCAGCAGCTTTTCCCTCGGAGAGACCCAGTACTTC.

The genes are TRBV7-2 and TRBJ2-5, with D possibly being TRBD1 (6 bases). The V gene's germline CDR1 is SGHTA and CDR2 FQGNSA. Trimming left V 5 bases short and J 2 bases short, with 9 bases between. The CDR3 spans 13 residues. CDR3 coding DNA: TGTGCCAGCAGCAGGGGGATGCAAGAGACCCAGTACTTC. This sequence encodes CASSRGMQETQYF.

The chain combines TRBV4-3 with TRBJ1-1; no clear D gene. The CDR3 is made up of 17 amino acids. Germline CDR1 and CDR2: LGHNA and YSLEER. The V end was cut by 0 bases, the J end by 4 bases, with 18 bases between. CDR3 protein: CASSQDWANWVGTEAFF. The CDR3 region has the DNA TGCGCCAGCAGCCAAGATTGGGCCAACTGGGTGGGCACTGAAGCTTTCTTT.